Sequencing of this TCR beta chain was carried out in a study of OX40 agonist ivuxolimab in advanced cancers. Study-wide background: In this cohort, patients received ivuxolimab, an agonistic anti-OX40 (CD134) antibody.

Study conclusions and caveats: CD4+ and CD8+ blood T cells expanded clonally by week 6 at 0.1 to 3.0 mg/kg.

TCRdb's copy holds only in-frame clones and misses some; the assay was immunoSEQ multiplex PCR. The sample has over 50,000 clones; roughly 84% are singletons. Comments on this clone: Its antigen is not identified.

CDR1 is SEHNR and CDR2 is FQNEAQ in the germline V gene (reference sequence). The CDR3 totals 16 residues. Trimming took 1 base from V and 0 from J, leaving 10 bases between them. Sequenced material: CD4+ or CD8+ T cells sorted from blood, taken in a trial of the OX40 agonist ivuxolimab. The TCR sequence derives from an adult with an advanced solid tumor such as melanoma, head and neck, liver or kidney cancer. The rearrangement joins TRBV7-9 to TRBJ2-4; D is possibly TRBD1 or TRBD2 (5 bases each). DNA for the CDR3: TGTGCCAGCAGCTTAGTTCGGGGCCAAGCCAAAAACATTCAGTACTTC. It codes for CASSLVRGQAKNIQYF.